The TCR beta chain under discussion was sequenced for a study of T cell repertoires in cytomegalovirus infection. The germline V gene encodes CDR1 SGHNT and CDR2 YENEEA. This CDR3 region has 12 residues. The V gene lost 6 bases and the J gene lost 9 bases, with 12 bases spanning the gap. A note on this clonotype: Antigen specificity is unknown.

TCRdb reanalysed the reads using MiXCR and keeps one entry per CDR3 protein. The repertoire holds about half a million distinct CDR3 sequences, with 30% to 35% as singletons. The gene calls are TRBV11-3 and TRBJ2-1, with D uncertain. The TCR comes from a human donor in good health (CMV status not recorded). Some clones in this sample may be carry-over from other donors' samples. The sample consisted of cultured PBMCs, taken from culture after CMV antigen stimulation. CDR3 nucleotide sequence: TGTGCCAGCAGGTCCACGTACGGTGAGCAGTTCTTC. This sequence encodes CASRSTYGEQFF.